The 14 T cell receptor beta chains listed next were all sequenced from one sample in a study of T cell changes during pregnancy in multiple sclerosis. The repertoire was sequenced with immunoSEQ multiplex PCR; TCRdb's copy has only in-frame clones and lacks some. The profile covers 35,000 to 55,000 clones, with around 95% appearing a single time and approximately 4% taken by the ten largest. The specimen comprised CD8+ T cells from peripheral blood mononuclear cells, sampled after pregnancy. Source of these receptors: a female donor with multiple sclerosis, enrolled in a pregnancy study.

The J gene is TRBJ2-7, the V gene TRBV4-3; 10 positions match TRBD1. V lost 0 bases to trimming and J lost 5 bases; unmatched junction nucleotides: 7. The CDR3 totals 16 residues. Germline V lookup: CDR1 LGHNA, CDR2 YSLEER. CDR3 nucleotide sequence: TGCGCCAGCAGCCAAGATAAGGGACAGGGGTTCCACGAGCAGTACTTC. Translation: CASSQDKGQGFHEQYF.

This sequence joins TRBV7-8 and TRBJ2-7, with TRBD1 matching over 7 bases. Germline values: CDR1 SGHVS, CDR2 FQNEAQ. The CDR3 has 15 residues. J gave up 2 bases and V 2 bases, and 6 bases lay outside the gene matches. The CDR3 spells CASSLNNRGTYEQYF. The CDR3 coding sequence is TGTGCCAGCAGCTTAAACAACAGGGGTACCTACGAGCAGTACTTC.

The rearrangement joins TRBV6-6 to TRBJ1-1; D is ambiguous. The length of the CDR3 is 15 residues. V was clipped by 2 bases and J by 4 bases, with 14 bases between them. Germline CDR1 reads MNHNY; CDR2 reads SVGAGI (reference sequence). The CDR3 reads CASSYALSGSTEAFF. The DNA for the CDR3 is TGTGCCAGCAGTTACGCCCTCTCAGGATCCACTGAAGCTTTCTTT.

The chain carries TRBV27 and TRBJ2-1; D uncertain. The CDR3 totals 14 residues. Germline CDR1 MNHEY, CDR2 SMNVEV (reference sequence). The V gene lost 7 bases and the J gene lost 6 bases, with 16 bases spanning the gap. CDR3 DNA: TGTGCCAGCACCTCCCGGCCGGGTACCAATGAGCAGTTCTTC. Its translation: CASTSRPGTNEQFF.

The rearrangement joins TRBV15 to TRBJ2-7, with TRBD1 identical over 11 bases. The CDR3 is 17 residues long. With 1 base clipped from V and 5 bases from J, the junction kept 10 bases outside the gene matches. CDR1 and CDR2 (germline): LNHNV, YYDKDF (reference sequence). The CDR3 DNA is TGTGCCACCAGCAGAGGGGGGTCCGGGACAGGGGGGCACGAGCAGTACTTC. Amino acid sequence: CATSRGGSGTGGHEQYF.

The V gene is TRBV10-2, the J gene TRBJ2-1; 8 bases fit TRBD1. The V gene end was trimmed by 10 bases and the J gene end by 5 bases; junction bases not matched to a gene: 4. This CDR3 has 12 residues. Germline V gives CDR1 WSHSY, CDR2 SAAADI. The CDR3 region has the DNA TGCGCCATACACAGGGGGGACAATGAGCAGTTCTTC. Its translation: CAIHRGDNEQFF.

V usage is TRBV20-1 and J usage is TRBJ2-1, with a possible D match to TRBD2 (5 bases). Germline CDR1 is DFQATT and CDR2 is SNEGSKA (reference sequence). V lost 5 bases to trimming and J lost 8 bases, with 10 bases between them. CDR3 length: 11 residues. The CDR3 protein is CSARGWDEQFF. DNA for the CDR3: TGCAGTGCTCGGGGATGGGATGAGCAGTTCTTC.

The chain employs TRBV5-1 and TRBJ2-7; the match to TRBD1 covers 11 bases. The V gene's germline CDR1 is SGHRS and CDR2 YFSETQ. Trimming cost V 3 bases and J 2 bases; bases outside gene matches: 1. There are 14 residues in the CDR3. The CDR3 DNA sequence: TGCGCCAGCAGCTGGGACAGGGGGACCTACGAGCAGTACTTC. Its protein product is CASSWDRGTYEQYF.

The table lists this clone with a few counts. This chain links TRBV9 with TRBJ2-5, with 13 bases that match TRBD2. Germline CDR1 SGDLS, CDR2 YYNGEE. The V gene end was trimmed by 3 bases and the J gene end by 3 bases; junction bases not matched to a gene: 2. The CDR3 loop spans 15 amino acids. CDR3 sequence: CASSATSGGEETQYF. The DNA for the CDR3 is TGTGCCAGCAGCGCCACTAGCGGGGGGGAAGAGACCCAGTACTTC.

V is TRBV2 and J is TRBJ1-1; D unresolved. The CDR3 length is 11 residues. Deletions cut 10 bases from V and 4 bases from J, with 10 bases between. Germline assignment: CDR1 SNHLY and CDR2 FYNNEI. CDR3 sequence: CATRTGTEAFF. CDR3 DNA: TGTGCCACCAGAACGGGCACTGAAGCTTTCTTT. Complete variable domain (other parts from reference TRBV2 and TRBJ1-1): EPEVTQTPSHQVTQMGQEVILRCVPISNHLYFYWYRQILGQKVEFLVSFYNNEISEKSEIFDDQFSVERPDGSNFTLKIRSTKLEDSAMYFCATRTGTEAFFGQGTRLTVV.

The chain employs TRBV9 and TRBJ1-2; 9 bases line up with TRBD1. The CDR3 contains 14 residues. J was trimmed by 2 bases and V by 3 bases; bases with no gene match: 2. In germline, CDR1 is SGDLS, CDR2 YYNGEE. The CDR3 DNA reads as TGTGCCAGCAGCGGGACAGGGGAAAACTATGGCTACACCTTC. This gives the protein CASSGTGENYGYTF. The entire variable domain, with the rest obtained from reference TRBV9 and TRBJ1-2, is as follows: DSGVTQTPKHLITATGQRVTLRCSPRSGDLSVYWYQQSLDQGLQFLIQYYNGEERAKGNILERFSAQQFPDLHSELNLSSLELGDSALYFCASSGTGENYGYTFGSGTRLTVV.

The rearrangement joins TRBV7-3 to TRBJ2-3, with D tentatively TRBD2 (5 bases). This CDR3 contains 15 residues. Germline V gene data show CDR1 as SGHTA and CDR2 as FQGTGA. Trimming removed 2 bases at V and 5 bases at J, with 14 bases between. CDR3 protein: CASSLSSGLGDTQYF. CDR3 in DNA: TGTGCCAGCAGCTTATCCAGCGGTTTAGGAGATACGCAGTATTTT.

This chain uses TRBV28 with TRBJ1-4; 9 bases align to TRBD1. This CDR3 contains 15 residues. Germline loops: CDR1 MDHEN, CDR2 SYDVKM. The ends lost 5 bases at V and 5 bases at J; junction bases unmatched: 6. This chain's CDR3 is CASSLQGALNEKLFF. In nucleotides, the CDR3 is TGTGCCAGCAGTCTACAGGGGGCCCTCAATGAAAAACTGTTTTTT.

The chain has TRBV9 and TRBJ1-2; D perhaps matches TRBD1 (5 bases). The V gene's germline CDR1 is SGDLS and CDR2 YYNGEE. Trimming pared 1 base from V and 4 bases from J, leaving 11 bases between. The CDR3 is made up of 14 amino acids. In DNA, the CDR3 is TGTGCCAGCAGCGTACAGGGAGGCTTCTATGGCTACACCTTC. It specifies CASSVQGGFYGYTF.